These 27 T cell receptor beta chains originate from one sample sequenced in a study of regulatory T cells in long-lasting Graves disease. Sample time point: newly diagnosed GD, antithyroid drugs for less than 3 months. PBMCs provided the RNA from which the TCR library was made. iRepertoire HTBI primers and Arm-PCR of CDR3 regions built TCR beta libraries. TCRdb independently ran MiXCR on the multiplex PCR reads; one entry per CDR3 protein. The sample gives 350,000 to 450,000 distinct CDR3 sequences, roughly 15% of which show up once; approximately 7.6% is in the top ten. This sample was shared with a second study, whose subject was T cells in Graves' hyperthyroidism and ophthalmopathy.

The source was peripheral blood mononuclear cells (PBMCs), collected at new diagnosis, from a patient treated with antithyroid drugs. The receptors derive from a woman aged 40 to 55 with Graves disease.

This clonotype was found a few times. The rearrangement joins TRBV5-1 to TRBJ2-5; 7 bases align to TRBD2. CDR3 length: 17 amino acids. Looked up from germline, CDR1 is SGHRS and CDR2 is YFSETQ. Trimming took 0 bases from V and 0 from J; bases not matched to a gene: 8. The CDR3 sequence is CASSLDPGRSYQETQYF. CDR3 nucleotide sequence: TGCGCCAGCAGCTTGGATCCCGGGAGGTCGTACCAAGAGACCCAGTACTTC. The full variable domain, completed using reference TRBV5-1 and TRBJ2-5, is KAGVTQTPRYLIKTRGQQVTLSCSPISGHRSVSWYQQTPGQGLQFLFEYFSETQRNKGNFPGRFSGRQFSNSRSEMNVSTLELGDSALYLCASSLDPGRSYQETQYFGPGTRLLVL.

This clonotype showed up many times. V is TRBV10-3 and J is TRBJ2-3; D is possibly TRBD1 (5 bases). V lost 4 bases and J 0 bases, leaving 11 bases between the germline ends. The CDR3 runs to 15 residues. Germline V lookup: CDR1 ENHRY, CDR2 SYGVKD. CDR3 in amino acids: CAISVRGASTDTQYF. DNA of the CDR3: TGTGCCATCAGTGTAAGGGGCGCGAGCACAGATACGCAGTATTTT.

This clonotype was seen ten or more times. In nucleotides, the CDR3 is TGTGCCAGCAAACAGTCTAGCCCGACCGAGCAGTTCTTC. Amino acid sequence: CASKQSSPTEQFF. The chain employs TRBV11-3 and TRBJ2-1; perhaps TRBD2 as D (5 bases). V was cut by 7 bases and J by 10 bases, with 17 bases left in between. The length of the CDR3 is 13 residues. Germline CDR1 SGHNT, CDR2 YENEEA.

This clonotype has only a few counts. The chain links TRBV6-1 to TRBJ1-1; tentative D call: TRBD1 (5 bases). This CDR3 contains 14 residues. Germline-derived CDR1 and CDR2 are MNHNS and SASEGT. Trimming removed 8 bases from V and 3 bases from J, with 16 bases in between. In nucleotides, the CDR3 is TGTGCCAGCCAAACGGGGGGGACGTACACTGAAGCTTTCTTT. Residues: CASQTGGTYTEAFF.

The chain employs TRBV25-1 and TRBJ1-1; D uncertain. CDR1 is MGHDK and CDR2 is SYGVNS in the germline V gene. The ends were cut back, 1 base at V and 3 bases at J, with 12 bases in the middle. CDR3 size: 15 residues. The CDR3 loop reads CASSESAYGDTEAFF. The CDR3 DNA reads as TGTGCCAGCAGTGAATCCGCCTATGGGGACACTGAAGCTTTCTTT.

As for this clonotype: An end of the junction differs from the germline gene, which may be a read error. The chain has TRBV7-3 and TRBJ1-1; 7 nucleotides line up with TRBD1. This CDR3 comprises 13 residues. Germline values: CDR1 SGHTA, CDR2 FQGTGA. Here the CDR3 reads CASSITTGTEAFF. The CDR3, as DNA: TGTGCCAGCAGCATAACGACAGGGACTGAAGCTTTCTTT.

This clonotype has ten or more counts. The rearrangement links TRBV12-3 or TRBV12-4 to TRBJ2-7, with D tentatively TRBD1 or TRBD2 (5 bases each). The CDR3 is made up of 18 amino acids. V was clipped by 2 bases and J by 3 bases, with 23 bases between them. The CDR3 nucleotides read TGTGCCAGCAGTTTAAGAGTAGGGGATCGGTACCGGGGCTACGAGCAGTACTTC. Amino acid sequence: CASSLRVGDRYRGYEQYF.

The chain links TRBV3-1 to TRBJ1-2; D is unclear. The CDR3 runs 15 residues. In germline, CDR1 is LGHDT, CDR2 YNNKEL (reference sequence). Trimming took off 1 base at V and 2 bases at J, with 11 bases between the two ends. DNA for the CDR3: TGTGCCAGCAGCCAAGGTGAGGGCGCAAACTATGGCTACACCTTC. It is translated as CASSQGEGANYGYTF.

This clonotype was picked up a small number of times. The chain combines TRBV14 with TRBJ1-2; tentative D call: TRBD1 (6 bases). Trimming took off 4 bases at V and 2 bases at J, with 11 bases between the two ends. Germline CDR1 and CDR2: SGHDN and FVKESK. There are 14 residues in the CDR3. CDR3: CASSLITGNYGYTF. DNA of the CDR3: TGTGCCAGCAGCCTAATTACAGGGAACTATGGCTACACCTTC.

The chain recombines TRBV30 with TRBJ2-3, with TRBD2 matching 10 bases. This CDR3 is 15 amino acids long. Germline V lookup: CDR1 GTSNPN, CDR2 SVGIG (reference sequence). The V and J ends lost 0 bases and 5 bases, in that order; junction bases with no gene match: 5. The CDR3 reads CAWSVRPSGRDTQYF. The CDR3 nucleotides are TGTGCCTGGAGTGTACGTCCTAGCGGGAGAGATACGCAGTATTTT.

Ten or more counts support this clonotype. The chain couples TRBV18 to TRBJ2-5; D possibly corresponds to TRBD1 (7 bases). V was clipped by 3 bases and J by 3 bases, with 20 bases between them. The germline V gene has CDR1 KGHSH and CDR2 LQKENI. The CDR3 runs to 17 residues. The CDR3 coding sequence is TGTGCCAGCTCACCGGTATTGGAGGGGGCGCTGGAAGAGACCCAGTACTTC. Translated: CASSPVLEGALEETQYF.

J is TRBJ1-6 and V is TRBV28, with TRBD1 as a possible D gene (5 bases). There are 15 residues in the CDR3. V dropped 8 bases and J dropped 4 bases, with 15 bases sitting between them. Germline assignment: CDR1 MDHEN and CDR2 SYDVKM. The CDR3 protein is CASGRGGTYNSPLHF. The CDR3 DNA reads TGTGCCAGCGGTCGGGGGGGTACTTATAATTCACCCCTCCACTTT.

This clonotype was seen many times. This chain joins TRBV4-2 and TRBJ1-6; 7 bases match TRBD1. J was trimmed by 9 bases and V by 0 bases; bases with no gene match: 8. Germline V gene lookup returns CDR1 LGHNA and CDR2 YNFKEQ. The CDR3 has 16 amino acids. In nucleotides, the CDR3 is TGTGCCAGCAGCCAAGACCCTCGACAGGGTCGTTCACCCCTCCACTTT. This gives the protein CASSQDPRQGRSPLHF.

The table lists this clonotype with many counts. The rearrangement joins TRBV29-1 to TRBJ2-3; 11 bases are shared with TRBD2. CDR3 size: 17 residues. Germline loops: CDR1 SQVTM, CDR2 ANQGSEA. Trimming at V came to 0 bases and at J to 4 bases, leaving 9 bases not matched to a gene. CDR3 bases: TGCAGCGTTGAAGATGGGATACTAGCGGGAGCGTCAGATACGCAGTATTTT. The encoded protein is CSVEDGILAGASDTQYF.

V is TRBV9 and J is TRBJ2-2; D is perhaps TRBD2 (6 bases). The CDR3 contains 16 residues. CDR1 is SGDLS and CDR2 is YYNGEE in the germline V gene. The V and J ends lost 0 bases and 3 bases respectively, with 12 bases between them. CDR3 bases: TGTGCCAGCAGCGTAGACGTTAGCGGATACACCGGGGAGCTGTTTTTT. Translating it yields CASSVDVSGYTGELFF. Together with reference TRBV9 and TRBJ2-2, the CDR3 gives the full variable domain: DSGVTQTPKHLITATGQRVTLRCSPRSGDLSVYWYQQSLDQGLQFLIQYYNGEERAKGNILERFSAQQFPDLHSELNLSSLELGDSALYFCASSVDVSGYTGELFFGEGSRLTVL.

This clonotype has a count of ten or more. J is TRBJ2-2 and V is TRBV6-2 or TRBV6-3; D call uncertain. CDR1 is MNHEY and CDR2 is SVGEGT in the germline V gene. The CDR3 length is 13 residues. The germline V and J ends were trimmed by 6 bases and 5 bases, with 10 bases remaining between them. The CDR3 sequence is CASRIHSTGELFF. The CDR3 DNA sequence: TGTGCCAGCAGAATCCACAGTACCGGGGAGCTGTTTTTT.

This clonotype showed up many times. The CDR3 spells CASSPHLFGNTIYF. CDR3 sequence (DNA): TGTGCCAGCAGTCCTCATCTCTTCGGAAACACCATATATTTT. The chain joins TRBV12-3 or TRBV12-4 to TRBJ1-3; no clear D gene. The CDR3 loop spans 14 amino acids. V dropped 5 bases and J dropped 4 bases, with 12 bases sitting between them.

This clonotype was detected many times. CDR3 sequence (DNA): TGTGCCAGCAGCTTAAGTCAGAACAAAGAGACCCAGTACTTC. Residues: CASSLSQNKETQYF. The gene calls are TRBV7-9 and TRBJ2-5; D unclear. The CDR3 has 14 amino acids. V lost 2 bases, J lost 3 bases, and 10 bases lay in between. The germline gives CDR1 SEHNR, CDR2 FQNEAQ (reference sequence).

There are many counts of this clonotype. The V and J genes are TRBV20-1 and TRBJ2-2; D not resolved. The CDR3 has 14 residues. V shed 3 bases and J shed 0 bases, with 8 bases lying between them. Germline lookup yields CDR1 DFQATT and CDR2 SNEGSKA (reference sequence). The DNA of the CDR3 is TGCAGTGCTAGGATGGGATCGAACACCGGGGAGCTGTTTTTT. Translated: CSARMGSNTGELFF.

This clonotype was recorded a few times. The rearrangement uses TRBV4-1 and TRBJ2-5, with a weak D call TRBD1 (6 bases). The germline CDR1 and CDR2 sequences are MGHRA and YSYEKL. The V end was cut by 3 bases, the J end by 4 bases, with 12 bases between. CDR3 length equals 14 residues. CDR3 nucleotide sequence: TGCGCCAGCAGCCATACCAGGGGAAGAGAGACCCAGTACTTC. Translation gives CASSHTRGRETQYF.

Here the CDR3 reads CSVEKYGANVLTF. Written as DNA, the CDR3 is TGCAGCGTTGAGAAGTATGGGGCCAACGTCCTGACTTTC. The chain employs TRBV29-1 and TRBJ2-6; D not certain. Trimming pared 3 bases from V and 3 bases from J, leaving 6 bases between. In germline, CDR1 is SQVTM, CDR2 ANQGSEA. The CDR3 length is 13 residues.

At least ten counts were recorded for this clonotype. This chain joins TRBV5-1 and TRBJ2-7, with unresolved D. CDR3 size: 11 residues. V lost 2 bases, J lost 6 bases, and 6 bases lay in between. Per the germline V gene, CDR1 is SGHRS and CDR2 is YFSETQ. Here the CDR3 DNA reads TGCGCCAGCAGCTTACTTTCCGAGCAGTACTTC. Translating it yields CASSLLSEQYF.

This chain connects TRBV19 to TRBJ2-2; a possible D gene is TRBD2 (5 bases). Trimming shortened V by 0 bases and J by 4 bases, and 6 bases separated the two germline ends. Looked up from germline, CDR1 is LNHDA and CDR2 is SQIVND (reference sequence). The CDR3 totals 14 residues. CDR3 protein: CASSIDSGTGELFF. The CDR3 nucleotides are TGTGCCAGTAGTATAGACAGCGGCACCGGGGAGCTGTTTTTT.

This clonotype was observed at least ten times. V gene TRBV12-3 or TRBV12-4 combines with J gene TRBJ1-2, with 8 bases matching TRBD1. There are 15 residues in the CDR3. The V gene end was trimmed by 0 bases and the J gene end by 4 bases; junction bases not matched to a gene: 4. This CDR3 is CASSLADRVGYGYTF. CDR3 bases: TGTGCCAGCAGTTTAGCGGACAGGGTCGGCTATGGCTACACCTTC.

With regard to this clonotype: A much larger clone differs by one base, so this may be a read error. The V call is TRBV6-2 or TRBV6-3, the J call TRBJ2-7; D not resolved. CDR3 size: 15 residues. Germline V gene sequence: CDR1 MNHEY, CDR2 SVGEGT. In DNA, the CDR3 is TGTGCCAGCAGTGAAGATCTGGGCAGCTCCTACGAGCAGCACTTC. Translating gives CASSEDLGSSYEQHF.

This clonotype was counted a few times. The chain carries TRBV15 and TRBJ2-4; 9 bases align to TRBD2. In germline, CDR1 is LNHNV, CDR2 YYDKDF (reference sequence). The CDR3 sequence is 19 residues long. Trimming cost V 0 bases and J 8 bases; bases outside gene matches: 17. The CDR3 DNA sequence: TGTGCCACCAGCAGAGATCTGGGGTTAGCGGGAGAGGTTGAATACATTCAGTACTTC. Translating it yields CATSRDLGLAGEVEYIQYF.

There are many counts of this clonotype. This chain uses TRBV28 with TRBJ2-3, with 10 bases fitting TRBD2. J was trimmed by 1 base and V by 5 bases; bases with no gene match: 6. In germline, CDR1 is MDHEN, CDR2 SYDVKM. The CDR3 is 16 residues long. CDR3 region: CASSPRTSGRTDTQYF. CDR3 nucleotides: TGTGCCAGCAGTCCGAGGACTAGCGGACGCACAGATACGCAGTATTTT. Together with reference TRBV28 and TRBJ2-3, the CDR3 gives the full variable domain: DVKVTQSSRYLVKRTGEKVFLECVQDMDHENMFWYRQDPGLGLRLIYFSYDVKMKEKGDIPEGYSVSREKKERFSLILESASTNQTSMYLCASSPRTSGRTDTQYFGPGTRLTVL.